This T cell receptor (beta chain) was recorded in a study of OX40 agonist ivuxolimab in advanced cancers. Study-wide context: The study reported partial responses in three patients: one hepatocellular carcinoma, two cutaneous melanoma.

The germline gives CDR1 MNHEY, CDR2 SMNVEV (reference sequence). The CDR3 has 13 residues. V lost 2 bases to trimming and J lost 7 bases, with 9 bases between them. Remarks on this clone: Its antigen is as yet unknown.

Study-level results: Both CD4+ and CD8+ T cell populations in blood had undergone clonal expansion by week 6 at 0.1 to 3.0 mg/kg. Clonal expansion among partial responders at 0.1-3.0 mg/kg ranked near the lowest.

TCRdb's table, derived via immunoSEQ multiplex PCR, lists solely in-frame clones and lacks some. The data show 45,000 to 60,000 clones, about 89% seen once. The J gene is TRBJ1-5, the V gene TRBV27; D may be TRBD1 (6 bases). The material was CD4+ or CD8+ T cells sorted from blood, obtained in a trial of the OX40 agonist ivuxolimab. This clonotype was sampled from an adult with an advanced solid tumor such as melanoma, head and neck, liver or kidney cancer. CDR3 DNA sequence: TGTGCCAGCAGTTTAACGACAGGACAGCCCCAGCATTTT. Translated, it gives CASSLTTGQPQHF.